This TCR beta chain originates from a study of cytomegalovirus exposure and HLA in healthy donors (dated 2017 in TCRdb). Looking at the study overall: According to a later analysis, one platform produced both the roughly 130 validation repertoires and the approximately 660 repertoires of the first cohort. To predict cytomegalovirus infection status, the study combined high-throughput TCR immunosequencing, statistical association of individual TCRs with disease status, and machine learning. Besides the first cohort of roughly 660 subjects, a separate validation cohort made up of 90 to 150 different subjects was used. The study aimed to test whether cataloging public T cell receptors could reveal signatures of past pathogen exposure.

The method was the immunoSEQ multiplex PCR assay. Per the source publication's procedure: A statistical classification framework was built to diagnose cytomegalovirus status from the catalog of TCR beta chain sequences. TCRdb took over this immuneACCESS table, retaining in-frame rearrangements with V and J assigned. Such tables are incomplete; in checked studies, under half of the missing clones stem from an unresolved V gene, and the remainder is unexplained. The D gene and trimming were derived from the DNA, and the V and J assignments and clone size from that table. The sample table lists roughly 95,000 clones, around 85% of them with a count of one. Of the sample, 20% falls within the top ten clones. The paper as a whole reports these results and caveats: In a later analysis, TCRs clustered in the first cohort were found to also tend to co-occur in the 120 or so validation repertoires, with 90% to 95% of cluster scores above 0. Cytomegalovirus status was reported to be diagnosed by the classifier with high specificity and sensitivity in both the original and validation cohorts. While some public TCRs were present in many individuals, most TCR sequences turned up only very rarely across donors. The study gave a list of more than 150 TCR beta chains associated with cytomegalovirus. It was suggested by the authors that the approach could potentially be generalized to other disease states and immunological phenotypes. A later analysis lacked HLA typing for the validation cohort, so it scored co-occurrence in that cohort across all 120 or so repertoires. A few of the identified cytomegalovirus-associated TCR beta chains were confirmed in vitro to be specific for cytomegalovirus antigens.

Separate from the roughly 700-subject first cohort, the validation cohort of over 90 subjects was the group to which the donors belonged. A note on this clone: It lacks a known antigen. Base qualities are not at hand, and no much larger clone is one base apart.

From the germline V gene, CDR1 is SNHLY and CDR2 is FYNNEI. The trim is 5 bases for V and 5 bases for J, with a gap of 21 bases between the germline ends. The CDR3 has 16 amino acids, counting the end cysteine and phenylalanine. Left in the record is the CDR3 DNA by itself, 48 bases read in frame from the first base. What was sequenced was PBMCs. The TCR was taken from a man aged 18 to 29 in good health and CMV-seropositive. This chain is built from TRBV2 and TRBJ2-5, and TRBD1 may be the D gene, going by 6 matching bases. The DNA sequence follows: TGTGCCAGCAGTTCAGGCAAAACAGGGATGGGGGAGACCCAGTACTTC. It translates to CASSSGKTGMGETQYF.